The sample holds a few counts of the clone carrying this T cell receptor (beta chain). The source of the sample is a study of blood T cells in healthy people across ages. Germline loops: CDR1 MGHRA, CDR2 YSYEKL. Trimming cost V 0 bases and J 4 bases, with 14 bases left between them. The CDR3 has 16 amino acids. PCR was performed a second time for about 7 to 11 cycles using a sample-barcoded 5' primer and a J-beta primer mix. TCRdb re-called the 5' RACE reads with MiXCR, one entry per CDR3 protein. The table includes approximately 2,000,000 distinct CDR3 sequences, about 39% detected once. The specimen was blood. The rearrangement joins TRBV4-1 to TRBJ2-3; possibly TRBD1 for D (6 bases). This sequence was found in a human donor in good health. This CDR3 is CASSQDPGQWADTQYF. The CDR3 DNA is TGCGCCAGCAGCCAAGATCCTGGACAGTGGGCAGATACGCAGTATTTT.